One sample yielded the 30 T cell receptor beta chains listed below, sequenced in a study of blood T cells in healthy people across ages. The second PCR ran roughly 7 to 12 cycles with a sample-barcoded 5' primer and J-beta primers. TCRdb used MiXCR to reprocess the 5' RACE reads, holding one entry per CDR3 protein. The data show about 700,000 distinct CDR3 sequences, about 32% seen once. Sequencing was performed on blood. Receptors were obtained from a woman of 80 years or more in good health.

The rearrangement uses TRBV7-2 and TRBJ1-3; D gene uncertain. Germline-derived CDR1 and CDR2 are SGHTA and FQGNSA. V dropped 7 bases and J dropped 6 bases, with 16 bases sitting between them. This CDR3 region has 14 residues. CDR3 coding DNA: TGTGCCAGCACCTCCTTTAGCCCAGCAAACACCATATATTTT. Translated: CASTSFSPANTIYF.

This clonotype was observed a handful of times. The chain combines TRBV6-5 with TRBJ2-7, with D maybe TRBD1 (5 bases). The ends were cut back, 7 bases at V and 2 bases at J, with 12 bases in the middle. Per germline, CDR1 MNHEY and CDR2 SVGAGI. The CDR3 is 13 residues long. CDR3 sequence: CASISDSPYEQYF. In DNA, the CDR3 is TGTGCCAGCATCAGTGACAGTCCCTACGAGCAGTACTTC.

The V gene is TRBV7-2, the J gene TRBJ2-1; perhaps TRBD2 as D (5 bases). From germline, CDR1 is SGHTA and CDR2 FQGNSA. V was pared by 8 bases and J by 5 bases, with 13 bases between. CDR3 length equals 13 residues. The CDR3 loop is CASHPDLDNEQFF. The DNA for the CDR3 is TGTGCCAGCCATCCGGACTTGGACAATGAGCAGTTCTTC.

This clonotype was picked up many times. This chain connects TRBV28 to TRBJ2-5, with 7 positions matching TRBD1. Trimming removed 6 bases from V and 3 bases from J; junction bases left unmatched: 10. The CDR3 has 15 amino acids. Germline V gives CDR1 MDHEN, CDR2 SYDVKM. The CDR3 reads CASSPAGQGEETQYF. In nucleotides, the CDR3 is TGTGCCAGCAGCCCCGCCGGGCAGGGGGAAGAGACCCAGTACTTC.

This clonotype was seen a handful of times. V and J are TRBV4-3 and TRBJ2-2; 10 nucleotides align to TRBD2. Germline V CDR1 and CDR2: LGHNA, YSLEER. V lost 0 bases and J lost 8; bases outside the gene matches: 9. The CDR3 consists of 17 residues. As DNA, the CDR3 is TGCGCCAGCAGCCAAGAACCACTAGCGGGGCCCGGGGGGGAGCTGTTTTTT. It codes for CASSQEPLAGPGGELFF.

Worth noting for this clonotype: With a much larger clone just one base away, this may be a read error. The chain recombines TRBV5-1 with TRBJ1-4; tentative D call: TRBD1 (5 bases). There are 14 residues in the CDR3. Germline CDR1 SGHRS, CDR2 YFSETQ. The CDR3 loop is CASSEGRVNEKRFF. As DNA, the CDR3 is TGCGCCAGCAGCGAGGGGCGGGTGAATGAAAAACGGTTTTTT. The variable domain in full, with the rest retrieved from reference TRBV5-1 and TRBJ1-4, is KAGVTQTPRYLIKTRGQQVTLSCSPISGHRSVSWYQQTPGQGLQFLFEYFSETQRNKGNFPGRFSGRQFSNSRSEMNVSTLELGDSALYLCASSEGRVNEKRFFGSGTQLSVL.

This clonotype was recorded many times. The chain has TRBV5-1 and TRBJ2-1, with D possibly TRBD2 on 6 matching bases. V was cut by 5 bases and J by 6 bases, with 15 bases left in between. The germline gives CDR1 SGHRS, CDR2 YFSETQ. The CDR3 covers 14 residues. CDR3 sequence: CASREGIPGNEQFF. The CDR3 DNA sequence: TGCGCCAGCAGGGAGGGTATTCCCGGCAATGAGCAGTTCTTC.

Many counts were recorded for this clonotype. The chain joins TRBV4-2 to TRBJ1-1; no clear D gene. Germline V gene sequence: CDR1 LGHNA, CDR2 YNFKEQ. CDR3 length: 15 amino acids. V lost 1 base, J lost 0 bases, and 9 bases lay in between. CDR3 in amino acids: CASSQVTGVNTEAFF. As DNA, the CDR3 is TGTGCCAGCAGCCAAGTTACCGGAGTGAACACTGAAGCTTTCTTT.

This sequence joins TRBV30 and TRBJ1-4, with TRBD1 as a possible D gene (6 bases). V lost 1 base to trimming and J lost 5 bases, with 11 bases between them. Germline V gives CDR1 GTSNPN, CDR2 SVGIG (reference sequence). The CDR3 totals 14 residues. The CDR3 DNA sequence: TGTGCCTGGAGTGGGGGGGCCGAAAATGAAAAACTGTTTTTT. Translation: CAWSGGAENEKLFF.

V gene TRBV28 combines with J gene TRBJ2-1; D is undetermined. CDR1 MDHEN and CDR2 SYDVKM come from the germline V gene. This CDR3 region has 15 residues. V lost 2 bases, J lost 5 bases, and 13 bases lay in between. In nucleotides, the CDR3 is TGTGCCAGCAGTTTACCCACATCTCTAAACAATGAGCAGTTCTTC. Its translation: CASSLPTSLNNEQFF. Drawing the rest from reference TRBV28 and TRBJ2-1, the complete variable domain is DVKVTQSSRYLVKRTGEKVFLECVQDMDHENMFWYRQDPGLGLRLIYFSYDVKMKEKGDIPEGYSVSREKKERFSLILESASTNQTSMYLCASSLPTSLNNEQFFGPGTRLTVL.

This chain uses TRBV9 with TRBJ1-1; TRBD1 might be the D (5 bases). The CDR3 runs 16 residues. V lost 4 bases and J 0 bases, leaving 16 bases between the germline ends. Germline V gene sequence: CDR1 SGDLS, CDR2 YYNGEE. The CDR3 reads CASSPILGGLNTEAFF. The CDR3 region has the DNA TGTGCCAGCAGCCCTATCTTGGGGGGACTGAACACTGAAGCTTTCTTT.

This clonotype was counted ten times or more. The chain is built from TRBV20-1 and TRBJ2-1, with 8 bases lining up with TRBD1. The CDR3 contains 14 residues. V shed 3 bases, J shed 3 bases, and the junction held 4 bases outside the gene matches. Germline loops: CDR1 DFQATT, CDR2 SNEGSKA (reference sequence). Here the CDR3 reads CSASSGTGYNEQFF. Written as DNA, the CDR3 is TGCAGTGCTAGCTCCGGGACAGGCTACAATGAGCAGTTCTTC.

This clonotype was detected ten times or more. The genes are TRBV14 and TRBJ2-3; 12 bases map to TRBD2. The CDR3 totals 18 residues. Per germline, CDR1 SGHDN and CDR2 FVKESK. Trimming cost V 3 bases and J 6 bases; bases outside gene matches: 13. CDR3 protein: CASSHPRGGLAGVDTQYF. CDR3 nucleotides: TGTGCCAGCAGCCACCCCCGGGGGGGACTAGCGGGTGTGGATACGCAGTATTTT.

The gene calls are TRBV5-1 and TRBJ2-5; D uncertain. Trimming removed 0 bases from V and 5 bases from J, with 11 bases in between. Germline V gives CDR1 SGHRS, CDR2 YFSETQ. This CDR3 is 14 amino acids long. CDR3: CASSLVDKGETQYF. The CDR3, as DNA: TGCGCCAGCAGCTTGGTAGATAAAGGGGAGACCCAGTACTTC.

This clonotype was observed many times. The rearrangement uses TRBV5-1 and TRBJ2-1; 10 positions match TRBD2. The CDR3 covers 15 residues. Trimming at V came to 4 bases and at J to 1 base, leaving 2 bases not matched to a gene. The germline V gene encodes CDR1 SGHRS and CDR2 YFSETQ. The CDR3 coding sequence is TGCGCCAGCAGCAGGACTAGCGGTTCCTACAATGAGCAGTTCTTC. This translates into CASSRTSGSYNEQFF.

This clonotype was observed once. V is TRBV4-1 and J is TRBJ2-5; 12 nucleotides line up with TRBD2. The last part of the DNA fits TRBJ2-7 better; the J call may be wrong. The CDR3 is 14 amino acids. Germline lookup yields CDR1 MGHRA and CDR2 YSYEKL. CDR3 region: CASRRLAGAYEQYF. In DNA form, the CDR3 reads TGCGCCAGCAGACGACTAGCGGGGGCGTACGAGCAGTACTTC.

This clonotype was counted many times. CDR3 amino acids: CASSLGTSGGPEQYF. The CDR3 coding sequence is TGCGCCAGCAGCTTGGGGACTAGCGGGGGGCCCGAGCAGTACTTC. This chain links TRBV5-1 with TRBJ2-7; the match to TRBD2 covers 14 bases. This CDR3 region has 15 residues. With V trimmed by 0 bases and J by 6 bases, 2 bases remained unmatched. Germline CDR1 and CDR2: SGHRS and YFSETQ.

The V gene is TRBV20-1, the J gene TRBJ2-5; 7 bases are shared with TRBD2. After removal of 1 base from V and 3 bases from J, the junction contained 11 bases not matched to a gene. This CDR3 comprises 16 residues. Germline CDR1 is DFQATT and CDR2 is SNEGSKA (reference sequence). In nucleotides, the CDR3 is TGCAGTGCTAGAGGGGGGAGGGGCTTGTTGGAAGAGACCCAGTACTTC. Encoded protein: CSARGGRGLLEETQYF.

The V call is TRBV28, the J call TRBJ2-4, with 11 positions matching TRBD2. This CDR3 is built from 13 residues. The V gene end was trimmed by 6 bases and the J gene end by 13 bases; junction bases not matched to a gene: 8. Per the germline V gene, CDR1 is MDHEN and CDR2 is SYDVKM. The CDR3 sequence: CASRLAGAGEQYF. The DNA of the CDR3 is TGTGCCAGCAGACTAGCGGGAGCGGGAGAGCAGTACTTC.

The rearrangement links TRBV28 to TRBJ2-1; 10 positions agree with TRBD2. Germline CDR1 and CDR2: MDHEN and SYDVKM. The CDR3 contains 16 residues. Unmatched junction bases numbered 11, after V lost 2 bases and J lost 10 bases. The CDR3 spells CASSLGQSGGASEQFF. DNA for the CDR3: TGTGCCAGCAGTTTAGGCCAAAGCGGGGGGGCATCCGAGCAGTTCTTC.

A note on this clonotype: A much bigger clone sits one base away, suggesting this may be a read error. The chain has TRBV4-2 and TRBJ1-2, with D unclear. This CDR3 contains 16 residues. The germline V gene has CDR1 LGHNA and CDR2 YNFKEQ. V shed 0 bases and J shed 7 bases, with 18 bases lying between them. The CDR3 coding sequence is TGTGCCAGCAGCCAAGATCAACGGCCAGAGAGCTGTGGCTACACCTTC. It encodes CASSQDQRPESCGYTF.

This clonotype was observed a single time. A much more abundant neighbour one base away suggests this may be a read error. The chain joins TRBV11-2 to TRBJ2-1; 8 bases align to TRBD2. Germline CDR1 is SGHAT and CDR2 is FQNNGV. The CDR3 totals 16 residues. The CDR3 nucleotides read TGTGCCAGCAGAAAAAGCGGGGGCAGCTCCCACAATGAGCAGTTCTTC. Amino acids: CASRKSGGSSHNEQFF. The full variable domain, completed using reference TRBV11-2 and TRBJ2-1, is EAGVAQSPRYKIIEKRQSVAFWCNPISGHATLYWYQQILGQGPKLLIQFQNNGVVDDSQLPKDRFSAERLKGVDSTLKIQPAKLEDSAVYLCASRKSGGSSHNEQFFGPGTRLTVL.

The table lists this clonotype with many counts. The chain links TRBV6-1 to TRBJ2-1; 7 bases match TRBD2. CDR3 size: 16 residues. CDR1 is MNHNS and CDR2 is SASEGT in the germline V gene. J gave up 7 bases and V 6 bases, and 15 bases lay outside the gene matches. The CDR3 is CASRLLANQVRNEQFF. The CDR3 coding sequence is TGTGCCAGCAGACTACTAGCGAACCAGGTTAGAAATGAGCAGTTCTTC.

The chain employs TRBV2 and TRBJ2-1; TRBD2 might be the D (5 bases). The CDR3 has 17 amino acids. Germline-derived CDR1 and CDR2 are SNHLY and FYNNEI. The V and J ends lost 3 bases and 3 bases respectively, with 18 bases between them. This chain's CDR3 is CASSDGGPLIFYNEQFF. CDR3 sequence (DNA): TGTGCCAGCAGTGACGGAGGCCCCCTCATCTTCTACAATGAGCAGTTCTTC.

This chain joins TRBV7-9 and TRBJ1-4; D is unresolved. Germline V CDR1 and CDR2: SEHNR, FQNEAQ (reference sequence). The CDR3 covers 16 residues. V was cut by 6 bases and J by 8 bases, with 22 bases left in between. CDR3 protein: CASSSEWGSTHEKLFF. The CDR3 bases are TGTGCCAGCAGTTCCGAGTGGGGTTCTACTCACGAAAAACTGTTTTTT.

This clonotype occurred many times. The J gene is TRBJ2-5, the V gene TRBV9, with a tentative D call TRBD1 (5 bases). Germline CDR1 SGDLS, CDR2 YYNGEE. V lost 0 bases and J lost 4, with 10 bases in between. The CDR3 loop spans 14 amino acids. CDR3 region: CASSVDSQGETQYF. The DNA for the CDR3 is TGTGCCAGCAGCGTAGATTCCCAGGGAGAGACCCAGTACTTC. The whole variable domain, remainder taken from reference TRBV9 and TRBJ2-5, is DSGVTQTPKHLITATGQRVTLRCSPRSGDLSVYWYQQSLDQGLQFLIQYYNGEERAKGNILERFSAQQFPDLHSELNLSSLELGDSALYFCASSVDSQGETQYFGPGTRLLVL.

Worth noting for this clonotype: Possible read error: a much larger clone is one base away. V gene TRBV3-1 combines with J gene TRBJ2-7, with D tentatively TRBD1 (6 bases). Trimming removed 2 bases from V and 10 bases from J, with 15 bases in between. Germline values: CDR1 LGHDT, CDR2 YNNKEL (reference sequence). The CDR3 covers 13 residues. The DNA for the CDR3 is TGTGCCAGCAGCCAAAAGCCCCTGGGGGCCCAGTACTTC. This sequence encodes CASSQKPLGAQYF.

As concerns this clonotype: A much larger clone differs by one base, so this may be a read error. Because it lacks the conserved phenylalanine or tryptophan at the end, this CDR3 is likely a read error. The chain has TRBV6-1 and TRBJ2-1; no reliable D call. CDR1 MNHNS and CDR2 SASEGT come from the germline V gene. The CDR3 has 14 residues. Trimming took 4 bases from V and 0 from J, leaving 7 bases between them. CDR3 protein: CASSVGNSYNEQFS. CDR3 DNA: TGTGCCAGCAGTGTGGGGAACTCCTACAATGAGCAGTTCTCC.

The sample holds one count of this clonotype. The chain is built from TRBV20-1 and TRBJ2-4; the D gene is possibly TRBD2 (6 bases). The CDR3 runs 12 residues. V shed 5 bases and J shed 3 bases, with 8 bases lying between them. Germline CDR1 DFQATT, CDR2 SNEGSKA (reference sequence). The CDR3 region is CSAGGLKNIQYF. The DNA for the CDR3 is TGCAGTGCTGGGGGACTCAAAAACATTCAGTACTTC.

This chain joins TRBV5-1 and TRBJ1-1, with D possibly being TRBD1 (5 bases). V gave up 3 bases and J gave up 4 bases, with 13 bases separating them. Germline loops: CDR1 SGHRS, CDR2 YFSETQ. The CDR3 runs 14 residues. In DNA form, the CDR3 reads TGCGCCAGCAGCTGGGGGGGAATGGGCACTGAAGCTTTCTTT. The encoded protein is CASSWGGMGTEAFF. The full variable domain, its missing parts supplied by reference TRBV5-1 and TRBJ1-1, is KAGVTQTPRYLIKTRGQQVTLSCSPISGHRSVSWYQQTPGQGLQFLFEYFSETQRNKGNFPGRFSGRQFSNSRSEMNVSTLELGDSALYLCASSWGGMGTEAFFGQGTRLTVV.